The rows below give T cell receptor beta chains drawn from one sample of a study of spatial heterogeneity in lung cancer. Via MiXCR, TCRdb re-called the 5' RACE reads, giving one row per CDR3 protein. The repertoire holds fewer than 55,000 distinct CDR3 sequences, with 7.5% to 8% as singletons. This sample comprised PBMCs, obtained at surgery. The receptors originated from a female donor with early-stage non-small cell lung cancer. Each CDR3 is given with its conserved first and last residue. The order of the fields is D gene, J gene, clone size, V gene, CDR3 DNA, CDR3 protein. D genes are given only for firm matches. Some rows have no size entry. The others give once, few or many, or a class for an expanded clone.

d_call: .; j_call: TRBJ1-2; clone_size: many; v_call: TRBV20-1; cdr3_nt: TGCAGTGCTTTCGGGGAGGCTAACTATGGCTACACCTTC; cdr3_aa: CSAFGEANYGYTF
d_call: .; j_call: TRBJ2-1; clone_size: many; v_call: TRBV7-2; cdr3_nt: TGTGCCAGCAGCCTTTCGGGGGCCATTAACAATGAGCAGTTCTTC; cdr3_aa: CASSLSGAINNEQFF
d_call: .; j_call: TRBJ2-5; clone_size: .; v_call: TRBV2; cdr3_nt: TGTGCCAGCAGTGACCCCCCCCCGGAGACCCAGTACTTC; cdr3_aa: CASSDPPPETQYF
d_call: .; j_call: TRBJ2-3; clone_size: many; v_call: TRBV12-3/TRBV12-4; cdr3_nt: TGTGCCAGCAGTTTACCTAGCACAGATACGCAGTATTTT; cdr3_aa: CASSLPSTDTQYF
d_call: .; j_call: TRBJ2-1; clone_size: .; v_call: TRBV6-5; cdr3_nt: TGTGCCAGCACCCGGGACTGGTCCTACAATGAGCAGTTCTTC; cdr3_aa: CASTRDWSYNEQFF
d_call: TRBD1; j_call: TRBJ2-2; clone_size: many; v_call: TRBV2; cdr3_nt: TGTGCCAGCAGTTGGGGACAGCACGGGGAGCTGTTTTTT; cdr3_aa: CASSWGQHGELFF
d_call: .; j_call: TRBJ2-3; clone_size: few; v_call: TRBV7-3; cdr3_nt: TGTGCCAGCAGCTTGGGTTTCGCTACCCCCACAGATACGCAGTATTTT; cdr3_aa: CASSLGFATPTDTQYF
d_call: TRBD1; j_call: TRBJ1-2; clone_size: many; v_call: TRBV5-1; cdr3_nt: TGCGCCAGCAGCTTGGGGGGACAGTATGGCTACACCTTC; cdr3_aa: CASSLGGQYGYTF
d_call: TRBD2; j_call: TRBJ2-1; clone_size: .; v_call: TRBV12-5; cdr3_nt: TGTGCTAGTGTTACTAGCGGGGGGAAAAATGAGCAGTTCTTC; cdr3_aa: CASVTSGGKNEQFF
d_call: TRBD1; j_call: TRBJ2-7; clone_size: .; v_call: TRBV10-3; cdr3_nt: TGTGCCATCAGTGAGTCCCGGACAGGGGATTACGAGCAGTACTTC; cdr3_aa: CAISESRTGDYEQYF
d_call: TRBD2; j_call: TRBJ2-1; clone_size: few; v_call: TRBV20-1; cdr3_nt: TGCAGTGCTACCGGACTAGCGGGGGTGAGCCTTAATGAGCAGTTCTTC; cdr3_aa: CSATGLAGVSLNEQFF
d_call: .; j_call: TRBJ1-1; clone_size: .; v_call: TRBV5-1; cdr3_nt: TGCGCCAGCAGCGGAGGACAGCACCACTACCCGAACACTGAAGCTTTCTTT; cdr3_aa: CASSGGQHHYPNTEAFF
d_call: TRBD2; j_call: TRBJ2-1; clone_size: few; v_call: TRBV7-2; cdr3_nt: TGTGCCAGCAGCTTTTCGCTAGCGGGACCCAATGAGCAGTTCTTC; cdr3_aa: CASSFSLAGPNEQFF
d_call: .; j_call: TRBJ1-4; clone_size: .; v_call: TRBV4-3; cdr3_nt: TGCGCCAGCAGCCGACAGTATAATGAAAAACTGTTTTTT; cdr3_aa: CASSRQYNEKLFF
d_call: .; j_call: TRBJ1-3; clone_size: many; v_call: TRBV24-1; cdr3_nt: TGTGCCACCACCCAAGGACAGCAAAATGGGCCTTCTGGAAACACCATATATTTT; cdr3_aa: CATTQGQQNGPSGNTIYF
d_call: .; j_call: TRBJ2-5; clone_size: .; v_call: TRBV7-2; cdr3_nt: TGTGCCAGCAGCTTAAATTTCCGGACGTACCAAGAGACCCAGTACTTC; cdr3_aa: CASSLNFRTYQETQYF
d_call: TRBD1; j_call: TRBJ1-1; clone_size: few; v_call: TRBV12-3/TRBV12-4; cdr3_nt: TGTGCCAACACCGGGACAGGGAGAAACACTGAAGCTTTCTTT; cdr3_aa: CANTGTGRNTEAFF
d_call: .; j_call: TRBJ1-1; clone_size: .; v_call: TRBV7-8; cdr3_nt: TGTGCCAGCAGCCCCCGGGCTCGCGGGGAATGGTCCAATTTTGATGAAGCTTTCTTT; cdr3_aa: CASSPRARGEWSNFDEAFF
d_call: TRBD1; j_call: TRBJ1-1; clone_size: many; v_call: TRBV29-1; cdr3_nt: TGCAGCGTTAAGACAGGGACTAACACTGAAGCTTTCTTT; cdr3_aa: CSVKTGTNTEAFF
d_call: .; j_call: TRBJ2-7; clone_size: few; v_call: TRBV6-6; cdr3_nt: TGTGCCAGCAGGCCCGACTTCTACGAGCAGTACTTC; cdr3_aa: CASRPDFYEQYF
d_call: TRBD1; j_call: TRBJ1-1; clone_size: few; v_call: TRBV15; cdr3_nt: TGTGCCACCAGCAGGAAGGGACAGGGAGAAAAGACTGAAGCTTTCTTT; cdr3_aa: CATSRKGQGEKTEAFF
d_call: .; j_call: TRBJ2-3; clone_size: many; v_call: TRBV7-3; cdr3_nt: TGTGCCAGCAGCTCGGGTCCCACAGATACGCAGTATTTT; cdr3_aa: CASSSGPTDTQYF
d_call: .; j_call: TRBJ2-2; clone_size: .; v_call: TRBV20-1; cdr3_nt: TGCAGTGCTAGTGAACTCCTAGGGGGGGGGATGCCCGGGGAGCTGTTTTTT; cdr3_aa: CSASELLGGGMPGELFF
d_call: .; j_call: TRBJ2-2; clone_size: .; v_call: TRBV10-3; cdr3_nt: TGTGCCATCACCGCCCCTAGCGTCATGATAAGGACCGGGGAGCTGTTTTTT; cdr3_aa: CAITAPSVMIRTGELFF
d_call: .; j_call: TRBJ2-3; clone_size: few; v_call: TRBV29-1; cdr3_nt: TGCAGCGTTGAAGATAGGGGACACTCCACAGATACGCAGTATTTT; cdr3_aa: CSVEDRGHSTDTQYF
d_call: .; j_call: TRBJ2-7; clone_size: few; v_call: TRBV18; cdr3_nt: TGTGCCAGCTCACCCCCGGCAGGGAGGTACGAGCAGTACTTC; cdr3_aa: CASSPPAGRYEQYF
d_call: .; j_call: TRBJ2-7; clone_size: many; v_call: TRBV29-1; cdr3_nt: TGCAGCGTCGGAAACGGGGCACTCTCCTACGAGCAGTACTTC; cdr3_aa: CSVGNGALSYEQYF
d_call: .; j_call: TRBJ2-5; clone_size: many; v_call: TRBV28; cdr3_nt: TGTGCCAGCAGTTACCTGACTCAAGAGACCCAGTACTTC; cdr3_aa: CASSYLTQETQYF
d_call: .; j_call: TRBJ1-1; clone_size: many; v_call: TRBV12-3/TRBV12-4; cdr3_nt: TGTGCCAGCAGGCCCGGGACATCAAATCTTGAAGCTTTCTTT; cdr3_aa: CASRPGTSNLEAFF
d_call: .; j_call: TRBJ1-4; clone_size: .; v_call: TRBV7-9; cdr3_nt: TGTGCCAGCAGCCCAGGAAGCGGGCCTGAAAAACTGTTTTTT; cdr3_aa: CASSPGSGPEKLFF
d_call: .; j_call: TRBJ2-1; clone_size: .; v_call: TRBV6-6; cdr3_nt: TGTGCCAGCACCCTCCCCGGGACTCTATACAATGAGCAGTTCTTC; cdr3_aa: CASTLPGTLYNEQFF
d_call: TRBD1; j_call: TRBJ2-1; clone_size: .; v_call: TRBV13; cdr3_nt: TGTGCCAGCAGCTTAGAGGGGGACAGGGGGAGCAATGAGCAGTTCTTC; cdr3_aa: CASSLEGDRGSNEQFF